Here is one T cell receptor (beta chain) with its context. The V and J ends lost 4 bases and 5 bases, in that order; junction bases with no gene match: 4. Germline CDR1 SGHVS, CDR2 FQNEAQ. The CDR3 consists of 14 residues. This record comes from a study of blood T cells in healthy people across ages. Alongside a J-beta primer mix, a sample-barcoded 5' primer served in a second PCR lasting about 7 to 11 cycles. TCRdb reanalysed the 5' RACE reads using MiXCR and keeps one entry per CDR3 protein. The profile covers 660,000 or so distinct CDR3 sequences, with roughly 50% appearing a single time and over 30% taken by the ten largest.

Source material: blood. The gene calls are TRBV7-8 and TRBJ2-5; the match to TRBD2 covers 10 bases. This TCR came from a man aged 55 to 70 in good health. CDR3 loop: CASSSLAGAETQYF. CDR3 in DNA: TGTGCCAGCAGCTCCCTAGCGGGGGCGGAGACCCAGTACTTC.